This T cell receptor (beta chain) emerged from a study of CD8 T cells in Susac syndrome. The CDR3 totals 12 residues. V shed 0 bases and J shed 6 bases, with 7 bases lying between them. CDR1 is SGHDT, CDR2 YYEEEE, per germline. RNA was extracted with the RNeasy kit, and a quantity of roughly 0.45 to 1 ug was reverse transcribed using random hexamers. By means of immunoSEQ multiplex PCR, TCR beta CDR3 spanning 54 Vbeta and 13 Jbeta underwent amplification. MiXCR, run by TCRdb on the immunoSEQ multiplex PCR reads, gives a single entry per CDR3 protein. Here the sample spans about 150,000 distinct CDR3 sequences, about 94% being singletons.

The material sequenced was CD8+ T cells from PBMCs. The chain has TRBV5-6 and TRBJ2-7; D is unclear. The sequence came from a human donor with multiple sclerosis. This CDR3 reads CASSLGKREQYF. In nucleotides, the CDR3 is TGTGCCAGCAGCTTGGGTAAACGCGAGCAGTACTTC.